These T cell receptor beta chains were read from a single sample in a study of cytomegalovirus exposure and HLA in healthy donors. Libraries were prepared by immunoSEQ multiplex PCR; TCRdb keeps only in-frame clonotypes and omits some of them. Counted here are about 130,000 clones, approximately 78% occurring once; the ten biggest clones make up around 3.6%. Sequenced material: PBMCs. The receptors stem from a man in his forties in good health and CMV-seronegative. The conserved cysteine and the conserved F or W are not part of the CDR3 here. Each record gives: V gene, clone size, CDR3 length, CDR3 protein. The listing skips clone size in some rows; elsewhere it reads once, few, many or a size class.

v_gene: TRBV5-1; abundance: .; len: 12; CDR3aa: ASSLEGAGYGYT
v_gene: TRBV20-1; abundance: .; len: 8; CDR3aa: SASSNEQF
v_gene: TRBV15; abundance: few; len: 15; CDR3aa: ATSRGRGTVANQPQH
v_gene: TRBV6-5; abundance: .; len: 12; CDR3aa: ASSERGTNEKLF
v_gene: TRBV11-2; abundance: .; len: 11; CDR3aa: ASSLDLPQEAF
v_gene: TRBV7-2; abundance: .; len: 13; CDR3aa: ASSLSPQGNYGYT
v_gene: TRBV27; abundance: .; len: 12; CDR3aa: ASSQDRAANGYT
v_gene: TRBV15; abundance: .; len: 16; CDR3aa: ATSRDRGRGGVFNEQF
v_gene: TRBV6-5; abundance: .; len: 12; CDR3aa: ASRKRGGADTQY
v_gene: TRBV6-5; abundance: .; len: 13; CDR3aa: ASQSRTGGTGELF
v_gene: TRBV4-1; abundance: .; len: 12; CDR3aa: ASSQAGQIQPQH
v_gene: TRBV9; abundance: .; len: 14; CDR3aa: ASSETGSHSGNTIY
v_gene: TRBV5-6; abundance: .; len: 11; CDR3aa: ASSAGGPGTQY
v_gene: TRBV27; abundance: .; len: 14; CDR3aa: ASSYGGVGSSEKLF
v_gene: TRBV6-1; abundance: .; len: 13; CDR3aa: ASSDRGYSNQPQH
v_gene: TRBV19; abundance: .; len: 12; CDR3aa: ATSDPGQTFEQY
v_gene: TRBV13; abundance: once; len: 13; CDR3aa: ASSLERGSGNTIY
v_gene: TRBV4-2; abundance: .; len: 14; CDR3aa: ASTLRLAGDPGELF
v_gene: TRBV7-9; abundance: .; len: 15; CDR3aa: SSSLVGLNYTDYGYT
v_gene: TRBV5-1; abundance: .; len: 10; CDR3aa: ASSEGDYGYT
v_gene: TRBV13; abundance: .; len: 14; CDR3aa: ASSPGEGIRTDTQY
v_gene: TRBV9; abundance: .; len: 13; CDR3aa: ASGAGTGLIWEQY
v_gene: TRBV6-5; abundance: .; len: 12; CDR3aa: ASSQTASGNTIY
v_gene: TRBV18; abundance: once; len: 12; CDR3aa: ASSPGQGSYEQY
v_gene: TRBV11-3; abundance: .; len: 13; CDR3aa: ASSSGQAISGELF
v_gene: TRBV7-2; abundance: few; len: 13; CDR3aa: ASSTPGGSWVGYT
v_gene: TRBV5-4; abundance: .; len: 12; CDR3aa: ASSLNGAVYGYT
v_gene: TRBV4-3; abundance: .; len: 12; CDR3aa: ASSQGAGFDEQY
v_gene: TRBV9; abundance: .; len: 12; CDR3aa: ASSETGGTYEQY
v_gene: TRBV18; abundance: few; len: 11; CDR3aa: ASSPEGPDTQY
v_gene: TRBV27; abundance: few; len: 12; CDR3aa: AAQQTTHNSPLH
v_gene: TRBV10-3; abundance: .; len: 9; CDR3aa: AISVRETQY
v_gene: TRBV21-1; abundance: .; len: 12; CDR3aa: AIQGTTHTDTQY
v_gene: TRBV5-6; abundance: .; len: 10; CDR3aa: ASSPGGYEQY
v_gene: TRBV7-9; abundance: .; len: 11; CDR3aa: ASSLQGNTEAF
v_gene: TRBV2; abundance: .; len: 13; CDR3aa: ASSPGTGGYQPQH
v_gene: TRBV18; abundance: .; len: 15; CDR3aa: ASSVGQPSATNEKLF
v_gene: TRBV5-1; abundance: .; len: 11; CDR3aa: ASSLVPSGEAF
v_gene: TRBV25-1; abundance: .; len: 10; CDR3aa: ASSQRGTEAF
v_gene: TRBV5-5; abundance: .; len: 12; CDR3aa: ASSLDSTSNGYT
v_gene: TRBV2; abundance: .; len: 11; CDR3aa: ASSELEENEAF
v_gene: TRBV5-1; abundance: .; len: 12; CDR3aa: ASSLGGFTGELF
v_gene: TRBV27; abundance: .; len: 12; CDR3aa: ASSSDFDRGSYT
v_gene: TRBV29-1; abundance: few; len: 12; CDR3aa: SVAGLAGGDEQY
v_gene: TRBV4-1; abundance: .; len: 14; CDR3aa: ASSQRWGANTGELF
v_gene: TRBV9; abundance: .; len: 13; CDR3aa: ASSVRVQGVNTQY
v_gene: TRBV7-2; abundance: .; len: 13; CDR3aa: ASSLAGQSNTEAF
v_gene: TRBV4-1; abundance: .; len: 13; CDR3aa: ASSQYEGGHYEQY
v_gene: TRBV19; abundance: .; len: 13; CDR3aa: ASSIQGINTGELF